This is a list of T cell receptor beta chains from one sample in a study of CXCR3-negative and CXCR3-positive naive CD8 T cells. After re-calling the 5' RACE reads, TCRdb lists one entry per CDR3 protein, DNA absent. The sample totals some 99,000 distinct CDR3 sequences. What was sequenced was naive CXCR3+ CD8+ T cells from blood. These receptors were obtained from a human donor in good health. Some clones in this sample may be carry-over from other donors' samples. Each CDR3 is given with its conserved first and last residue.

cdr3_aa	v_call	j_call
CASSQDRGQTLIPYNEQFF	TRBV14	TRBJ2-1
CASTLKDRGPFYGYTF	TRBV21-1	TRBJ1-2
CSVDGARQYSYNEQFF	TRBV29-1	TRBJ2-1
CASSHPMGANTGELFF	TRBV3-1	TRBJ2-2
CASSLGGGGDYNEQFF	TRBV7-2	TRBJ2-1
CSVTRLEQGDTQYF	TRBV29-1	TRBJ2-3
CASSPNRQGALAETQYF	TRBV18	TRBJ2-5
CAHSLYGGAIETQYF	TRBV30	TRBJ2-5
CSARTMAELNIQYF	TRBV20-1	TRBJ2-4
CASSYQQGVSTEAFF	TRBV6-6	TRBJ1-1
CASSTRGSDADTQYF	TRBV28	TRBJ2-3
CASRGSWGNQPQHF	TRBV2	TRBJ1-5
CASSSRSQGIGYTF	TRBV5-1	TRBJ1-2
CASSLFAEETQYF	TRBV7-9	TRBJ2-5
CASSQPGDRGLGYTF	TRBV11-3	TRBJ1-2
CASSLGQAWTQYF	TRBV11-2	TRBJ2-5
CSLRQGGTEAFF	TRBV29-1	TRBJ1-1
CASSPDRYSNQPQHF	TRBV7-2	TRBJ1-5
CASSDQHGGDTQYF	TRBV27	TRBJ2-3
CASSQEAGGPSRYNEQFF	TRBV3-1	TRBJ2-1
CASSNWWGDQETQYF	TRBV7-2	TRBJ2-5
CSVVNSNQETQYF	TRBV29-1	TRBJ2-5
CASSRGGPAGEQYF	TRBV4-3	TRBJ2-7
CASSLAKNIQYF	TRBV28	TRBJ2-4
CSVDYPGLLNTEAFF	TRBV29-1	TRBJ1-1
CASSPTRWSGTEAFF	TRBV12-3/TRBV12-4	TRBJ1-1
CASRGQGIWDEQYF	TRBV6-5	TRBJ2-7
CASSPGESNEQFF	TRBV7-6	TRBJ2-1
CASSGMWGTEAFF	TRBV5-4	TRBJ1-1
CASSPDHSSTDTQYF	TRBV28	TRBJ2-3
CASSPGQSDTQYF	TRBV23-1	TRBJ2-3
CASSLWQGAPDTQYF	TRBV5-1	TRBJ2-3
CASSLGDNYNEQFF	TRBV7-9	TRBJ2-1
CASSSSLPANEQFF	TRBV12-3/TRBV12-4	TRBJ2-1
CSARRGRQPSEAQPQHF	TRBV20-1	TRBJ1-5
CASSQQINTEAFF	TRBV6-5	TRBJ1-1
CASNLGEGGAGMQYF	TRBV7-8	TRBJ2-3
CASSLGTASTDTQYF	TRBV3-1	TRBJ2-3
CASSVSSGTGPYEQYF	TRBV9	TRBJ2-7
CATSQRLGLDTQYF	TRBV14	TRBJ2-3
CASSQEGTSIYKQYF	TRBV4-2	TRBJ2-7
CASSFPITSGAHTDTQYF	TRBV7-6	TRBJ2-3
CASSFSQQGIQPQHF	TRBV28	TRBJ1-5
CASSLMDTQYF	TRBV12-3/TRBV12-4	TRBJ2-3
CASSSSVPGPGSYTQYF	TRBV6-2/TRBV6-3	TRBJ2-3
CASSFGSGSDEQFF	TRBV7-9	TRBJ2-1
CASSYGADQSYGYTF	TRBV6-5	TRBJ1-2
CASSLREVDEQYF	TRBV7-2	TRBJ2-7
CASSPPEWAEETQYF	TRBV7-9	TRBJ2-5
CASSMMDEQYF	TRBV19	TRBJ2-7
CSADPWDRATYEQHF	TRBV20-1	TRBJ2-7
CSVDGTGDGLGTDTQYF	TRBV29-1	TRBJ2-3
CASSLGASGGYNEQFF	TRBV7-6	TRBJ2-1
CASSQLQTLGAFF	TRBV14	TRBJ1-1
CASSPWDRGSPYEQYF	TRBV7-7	TRBJ2-7
CASSLGGLTGGATEGQYF	TRBV27	TRBJ2-3